This T cell receptor beta chain was retrieved from a study of blood T cell repertoires in COVID-19. Germline V gene sequence: CDR1 SGHTA, CDR2 FQGTGA. V gave up 1 base and J gave up 5 bases, with 20 bases separating them. The CDR3 extends over 17 amino acids. Using immunoSEQ multiplex PCR, the repertoire was profiled, and TCRdb retains in-frame clones only, with some absent. The sample lists 150,000 to 200,000 clones, around nine tenths occurring once. The TCR originated in a man aged 40-49 years with acute or convalescent COVID-19. The chain uses TRBV7-3 and TRBJ1-2; no clear D. Sequenced input: peripheral blood. The CDR3 nucleotides read TGTGCCAGCAGCTTAATACCGACTACTTCGAGCTTTTATGGCTACACCTTC. Translation gives CASSLIPTTSSFYGYTF.